This T cell receptor beta chain was captured in a study of blood T cell repertoires in COVID-19 (TCRdb year 2020). Study-wide context: Collaborator samples came from the United States, Italy and Spain and covered acute and convalescent phases of COVID-19. A freely available public database, intended as a resource for researchers studying the immune response to SARS-CoV-2, is where the repertoires were released. Samples were obtained from the ongoing ImmuneRACE study (first 160 participants) and from roughly 1,300 subjects provided by 6 global collaborators. Subjects who had been exposed to COVID-19, were actively infected with it, or had recovered from it provided the deeply sampled blood TCRbeta repertoires that made up the dataset. HLA class I and class II types, where available, came from metadata supplied by the sample provider rather than from assay-based typing. The prospective study material was composed of cDNA or gDNA derived from T cells, B-cell-depleted T cells, or PBMCs. Nearly every sample came with metadata listing a de-identified subject ID, COVID-19 status, age in years and sex.

General study outcomes and caveats: The quantity of clinical and demographic metadata differed by source and by participant and was supplied without curation.

The collaborating institutions used their own protocols to collect whole blood in K2EDTA tubes. For TCRbeta analysis, collaborators shipped samples as frozen whole blood, isolated PBMCs, or DNA extracted from either of those sample types. The immunoSEQ Assay, a bias-controlled multiplex PCR, was used to amplify TCRbeta CDR3 regions from genomic DNA. The study's own analysis went as follows. The number of nucleated cells in each sample was estimated from the amplification of reference gene primers within the assay. Sequence reads were collapsed and filtered to measure the absolute abundance of every unique TCRbeta CDR3 rearrangement. For each sample, productive Simpson clonality was calculated as the square root of Simpson's diversity index over productive rearrangements. Entries here come from immuneACCESS through TCRdb and include only in-frame sequences with V and J called. Some clones fail to appear in such tables; in the studies checked, an unresolved V gene covers under half of the shortfall, and the cause of the remainder is unknown. That table is the source of V, J and clone size, and D and trimming were worked out from the DNA. Here the sample has some 110,000 clones; around 90% occur a single time. Approximately 5.1% of the sample belongs to the ten largest clones.

A note on this clone: What this receptor recognizes is not known. The sample holds no much larger clone one base away, and base qualities are not on file.

The germline V gene encodes CDR1 MNHEY and CDR2 SMNVEV (reference sequence). V loses 6 bases at its end and J loses 7 bases; junction bases beyond the gene matches: 10. Inclusive of the bounding cysteine and phenylalanine, the CDR3 is 14 residues long. The sequence is cut down to CDR3 DNA, 42 bases in frame from base 1. This clonotype was obtained from a human donor in a cohort sampled during active COVID-19. Recombination joined TRBV27 with TRBJ2-5; TRBD1 aligns with 8 central bases. Sample: peripheral blood. The DNA sequence is given as TGTGCCAGCAGCCAGGACAGGGCGTTAGGGACCCAGTACTTC. The encoded protein is CASSQDRALGTQYF.